This entry is about one T cell receptor (beta chain). No antigen is known for it. No much larger clone is present one base from it, and per-base qualities are unavailable. These data are taken from a study of blood T cell repertoires in COVID-19 (dated by TCRdb to about 2020). Some background on the complete study: Samples from collaborators originated in the United States, Italy and Spain and spanned both the acute and convalescent phases of COVID-19. Nearly every sample came with metadata listing a de-identified subject ID, COVID-19 status, age in years and sex. The samples were drawn from two sources: the first 160 participants of the ongoing ImmuneRACE study, and fewer than 1,500 subjects contributed by 6 global collaborators. HLA class I and class II types, where available, came from metadata supplied by the sample provider rather than from assay-based typing. Deeply sampled blood TCRbeta repertoires from subjects exposed to, actively infected with, or recovered from COVID-19 were included in the dataset. The prospective study material was composed of cDNA or gDNA derived from T cells, B-cell-depleted T cells, or PBMCs. The repertoires were released in a freely available public database meant as a resource for research on the immune response to SARS-CoV-2. Points the paper makes about the study in general: How much clinical and demographic metadata was included differed by source and by participant, and the metadata was provided uncurated.

Each collaborating institution followed its own protocols to collect whole blood in K2EDTA tubes. For TCRbeta analysis, collaborators shipped samples as frozen whole blood, isolated PBMCs, or DNA extracted from either of those sample types. TCRbeta CDR3 regions were amplified from genomic DNA using the immunoSEQ Assay, a bias-controlled multiplex PCR. The study's own analysis went as follows. The number of nucleated cells in each sample was estimated by amplification of reference gene primers within the assay. To quantify the absolute abundance of each unique TCRbeta CDR3 rearrangement, sequence reads were collapsed and filtered. For each sample, productive Simpson clonality was calculated as the square root of Simpson's diversity index across productive rearrangements. TCRdb's version of the immuneACCESS table is confined to in-frame rearrangements and falls short of the full clone set. An unresolved V gene accounts for under half of the shortfall where checked; the remainder is of unknown origin. For V, J and clone size, that table is used; D and trimming come from the DNA. A total of 75,000 to 90,000 clones appear in this sample, 91% of them only once. The ten biggest clones cover 1.5% to 2% of the sample.

The TCR sequence derives from a woman in her 50s in a cohort sampled during active COVID-19. Sequenced input: peripheral blood.

The CDR3 region: CASGKSGRTYNEQFF. The nucleotide sequence reads as follows: TGTGCTAGTGGAAAAAGCGGGAGAACCTACAATGAGCAGTTCTTC. The rearrangement joined TRBV12-5 to TRBJ2-1; 8 bases in the middle match TRBD2. The germline V gene supplies CDR1 LGHNT and CDR2 FRNRAP. Including cysteine and phenylalanine, the CDR3 has 15 amino acids. CDR3 DNA is the only sequence kept; it has 45 bases, read in frame from the first base. Germline trimming: 6 bases from V, 2 bases from J; junction bases outside gene matches: 6.